This TCR beta chain appears in the sequencing data of a study of shared clonotypes between healthy human individuals. Study-level information: A couple of women and a few men aged 18 to 49 made up the donors.

Remarks on this clone: Antigen specificity is unknown.

Study conclusions and caveats: When naive CD4 clonotypes were compared across a handful of donors, around 4.6% were shared. Clonotype sharing among the donors was expected to vary with sequencing depth.

TCRdb's copy holds only in-frame clones and misses some; the assay was immunoSEQ multiplex PCR. The profile shows some 1,100,000 clones, around 82% of them singletons. CDR1 and CDR2 (germline): MDHEN, SYDVKM. The CDR3 is 15 amino acids. V lost 2 bases, J lost 3 bases, and 14 bases lay in between. Sequenced sample: memory CD4+ T cells from PBMCs. Noted subset: CD45RA-negative fraction. The gene calls are TRBV28 and TRBJ2-7, with D tentatively TRBD1 (5 bases). The receptor was derived from a man aged 18 to 30 in good health. Some clones in this sample may be carry-over from other donors' samples. CDR3 region: CASSLQGARYYEQYF. The CDR3 DNA follows: TGTGCCAGCAGTTTACAAGGGGCACGGTACTACGAGCAGTACTTC.